This T cell receptor beta chain was obtained from a study of Ad26.COV2.S vaccination and SARS-CoV-2 variants. This clone showed up just once. Its antigen is as yet unknown. Treatment of the sample: some 20 received Ad26.COV2.S at low or high dose, single or two shots; about 5 received placebo; per-sample allocation not given. Repertoires come from day 63 after the first vaccine or placebo injection. Study observations and caveats: Vaccinated individuals (as opposed to placebo recipients) had higher spike-specific TCR breadth.

Clones were read by immunoSEQ multiplex PCR, and TCRdb kept only the in-frame ones, dropping some. Found here are about 350,000 clones, around nine tenths of them singletons; the top ten hold roughly a tenth. The CDR3 totals 16 residues. The germline V gene encodes CDR1 SGHTA and CDR2 FQGTGA. Trimming removed 0 bases from V and 0 bases from J, with 8 bases in between. This sequence was found in a person aged 18-65 years who received the Ad26.COV2.S COVID-19 vaccine or a placebo. The V gene is TRBV7-3, the J gene TRBJ2-2; possible D gene TRBD2, 5 bases. The input for sequencing was peripheral blood, taken in a trial of Ad26.COV2.S vaccine versus placebo. The CDR3 here is CASSLTRATNTGELFF. As DNA, the CDR3 is TGTGCCAGCAGCTTAACGCGGGCCACGAACACCGGGGAGCTGTTTTTT.